This T cell receptor beta chain was sequenced in a study of CD8 T cells in ankylosing spondylitis. Study-level findings and limits: Matched ankylosing spondylitis synovial fluid reportedly contained a significantly enriched population of disease-linked clones. In peripheral blood, disease-linked CD8+ clones occurred at relatively low frequencies.

This clonotype has a count of ten or more. Its antigen is as yet unknown. The authors made TCR beta libraries by quantitative 5'-RACE with molecular barcodes. TCRdb re-analysed the 5' RACE reads in MiXCR, keeping a single row per CDR3 protein. Here the sample spans around 6,700 distinct CDR3 sequences, about 3% being singletons. Trimming cost V 4 bases and J 3 bases; bases outside gene matches: 7. The CDR3 sequence is 17 residues long. The germline gives CDR1 SGDLS, CDR2 YYNGEE. The sequencing input was blood, either unsorted or a sorted T cell fraction (not recorded which). This TCR derives from a female donor with ankylosing spondylitis or in good health (not recorded which). V gene TRBV9 combines with J gene TRBJ2-2; 12 bases are a match to TRBD1. CDR3 amino acids: CASSLPGTGGDTGELFF. The CDR3 coding sequence is TGTGCCAGCAGCCTCCCCGGGACAGGGGGCGACACCGGGGAGCTGTTTTTT.